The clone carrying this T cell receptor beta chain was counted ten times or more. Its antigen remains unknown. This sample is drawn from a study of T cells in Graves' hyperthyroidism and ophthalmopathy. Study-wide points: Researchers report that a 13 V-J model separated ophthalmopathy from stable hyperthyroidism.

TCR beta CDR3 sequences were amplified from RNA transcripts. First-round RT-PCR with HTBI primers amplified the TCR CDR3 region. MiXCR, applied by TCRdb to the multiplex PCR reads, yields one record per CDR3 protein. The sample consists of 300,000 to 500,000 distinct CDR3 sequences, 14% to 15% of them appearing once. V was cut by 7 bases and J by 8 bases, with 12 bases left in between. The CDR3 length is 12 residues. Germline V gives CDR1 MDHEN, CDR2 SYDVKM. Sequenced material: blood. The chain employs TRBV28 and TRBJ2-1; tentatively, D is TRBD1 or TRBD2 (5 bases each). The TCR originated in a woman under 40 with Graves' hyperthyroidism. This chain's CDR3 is CASTEGTYEQFF. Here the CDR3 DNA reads TGTGCCAGCACCGAGGGGACCTATGAGCAGTTCTTC.